This note documents a single TCR beta chain sequence. Here immunoSEQ multiplex PCR was the method, and the copy in TCRdb shows in-frame clones only, minus some. The sample has tens of thousands of clones, roughly 86% seen once. The data stem from a study of control samples from healthy donors and cancer patients. CDR3 length: 15 residues. CDR1 is SGHRS and CDR2 is YFSETQ in the germline V gene. V shed 2 bases and J 10 bases; nucleotides not matched to a gene: 10. The chain joins TRBV5-1 to TRBJ2-1; 9 bases are a match to TRBD1. The TCR comes from a woman between 45 and 65 years old with head and neck cancer. Material: PBMCs. The CDR3 reads CASSFGTGSLQEQFF. Here the CDR3 DNA reads TGCGCCAGCAGCTTCGGGACAGGGTCCCTACAGGAGCAGTTCTTC. Together with reference TRBV5-1 and TRBJ2-1, the CDR3 gives the full variable domain: KAGVTQTPRYLIKTRGQQVTLSCSPISGHRSVSWYQQTPGQGLQFLFEYFSETQRNKGNFPGRFSGRQFSNSRSEMNVSTLELGDSALYLCASSFGTGSLQEQFFGPGTRLTVL.